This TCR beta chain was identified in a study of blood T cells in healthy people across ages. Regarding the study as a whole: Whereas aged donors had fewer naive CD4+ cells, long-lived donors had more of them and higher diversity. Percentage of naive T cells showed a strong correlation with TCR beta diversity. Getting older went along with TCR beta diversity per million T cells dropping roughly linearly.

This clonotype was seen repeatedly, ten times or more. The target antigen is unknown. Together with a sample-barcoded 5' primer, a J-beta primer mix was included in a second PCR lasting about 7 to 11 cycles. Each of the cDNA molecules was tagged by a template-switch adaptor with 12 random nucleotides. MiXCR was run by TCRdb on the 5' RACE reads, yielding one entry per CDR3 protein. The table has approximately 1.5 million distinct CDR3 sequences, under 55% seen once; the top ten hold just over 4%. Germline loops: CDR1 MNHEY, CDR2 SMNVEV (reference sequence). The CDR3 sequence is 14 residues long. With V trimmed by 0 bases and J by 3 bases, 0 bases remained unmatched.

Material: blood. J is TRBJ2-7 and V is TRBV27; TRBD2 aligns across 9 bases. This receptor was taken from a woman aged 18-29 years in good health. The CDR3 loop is CASSLSTSGYEQYF. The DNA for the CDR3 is TGTGCCAGCAGTTTATCGACTAGCGGCTACGAGCAGTACTTC.